Listed here are 24 T cell receptor beta chains from one sample, sequenced in a study of cytomegalovirus exposure and HLA in healthy donors. Generated by immunoSEQ multiplex PCR, the TCRdb table keeps only in-frame clones and is missing some. The sample yields 330,000 or so clones, just over 85% seen once. Specimen: PBMCs. The receptor source for this set is a woman between 18 and 30 years old in good health and CMV-seronegative.

The rearrangement uses TRBV27 and TRBJ2-1, with D perhaps TRBD1 (5 bases). Germline CDR1 and CDR2: MNHEY and SMNVEV (reference sequence). The CDR3 sequence is 10 residues long. Trimming cost V 7 bases and J 8 bases, with 6 bases left between them. In DNA, the CDR3 is TGTGCCAGCAAGGGGCATGAGCAGTTCTTC. Translating gives CASKGHEQFF.

This chain uses TRBV4-2 with TRBJ2-7; D not resolved. Germline CDR1 is LGHNA and CDR2 is YNFKEQ. CDR3 length: 12 residues. With 1 base removed from V and 7 bases from J, the gap between germline ends came to 8 bases. The DNA of the CDR3 is TGTGCCAGCAGCCAAGGGTCCGGGGAGCAGTACTTC. Protein: CASSQGSGEQYF.

The chain has TRBV2 and TRBJ2-2, with D possibly being TRBD1 (6 bases). Germline V gene lookup returns CDR1 SNHLY and CDR2 FYNNEI. This CDR3 comprises 19 residues. Trimming shortened V by 0 bases and J by 0 bases, and 17 bases separated the two germline ends. The CDR3 DNA reads as TGTGCCAGCAGTGAAGCGCTTGCACAGGGAATCACGAACACCGGGGAGCTGTTTTTT. This codes for CASSEALAQGITNTGELFF.

This chain connects TRBV15 to TRBJ1-1; 7 nucleotides agree with TRBD1. The germline CDR1 and CDR2 sequences are LNHNV and YYDKDF (reference sequence). J gave up 2 bases and V 3 bases, and 18 bases lay outside the gene matches. The CDR3 loop spans 19 amino acids. In nucleotides, the CDR3 is TGTGCCACCAGCAGCACAGCAATCAGACCACAGGGGACTAACACTGAAGCTTTCTTT. Its translation is CATSSTAIRPQGTNTEAFF.

The chain combines TRBV5-1 with TRBJ2-1, with 10 bases identical to TRBD2. Germline trimming cut 4 bases from V and 8 bases from J; bases unmatched to any gene: 6. The CDR3 runs to 14 residues. Germline-derived CDR1 and CDR2 are SGHRS and YFSETQ. The CDR3 DNA is TGCGCCAGCAGCCGAGCGGGAGGGGGAGATGAGCAGTTCTTC. Its protein is CASSRAGGGDEQFF.

Only one count was recorded for this clone. In DNA, the CDR3 is TGTGCCAGCAGTTATAGCGGGAGTGCGCAGTACTTC. This codes for CASSYSGSAQYF. V usage is TRBV6-6 and J usage is TRBJ2-7, with 9 positions matching TRBD2. Germline CDR1 and CDR2: MNHNY and SVGAGI (reference sequence). The CDR3 spans 12 residues. The J segment lost 9 bases and the V segment lost 3 bases, leaving 3 bases of the junction unmatched.

On this clone itself: The sample has other DNA sequences that encode this CDR3 too. This chain uses TRBV5-6 with TRBJ2-2; 11 bases are shared with TRBD2. J gave up 5 bases and V 0 bases, and 3 bases lay outside the gene matches. CDR1 and CDR2 from the germline V gene are SGHDT and YYEEEE. This CDR3 contains 16 residues. In DNA form, the CDR3 reads TGTGCCAGCAGCTTGGGACTAGCGGGAAATACCGGGGAGCTGTTTTTT. Its protein product is CASSLGLAGNTGELFF.

The chain links TRBV25-1 to TRBJ2-3, with 10 bases fitting TRBD1. The CDR3 length is 15 residues. The germline gives CDR1 MGHDK, CDR2 SYGVNS. V lost 3 bases to trimming and J lost 6 bases; unmatched junction nucleotides: 6. CDR3 loop: CASSERTGGGDTQYF. The CDR3 DNA is TGTGCCAGCAGTGAGCGGACAGGGGGAGGTGATACGCAGTATTTT.

This clone was seen only a few times. The J gene is TRBJ2-5, the V gene TRBV7-9, with 7 bases aligning to TRBD2. Looked up from germline, CDR1 is SEHNR and CDR2 is FQNEAQ (reference sequence). After removal of 0 bases from V and 5 bases from J, the junction contained 6 bases not matched to a gene. The CDR3 is 15 amino acids. The CDR3 nucleotides read TGTGCCAGCAGCTTAGCGGGAGGGCCGTACGAGACCCAGTACTTC. It specifies CASSLAGGPYETQYF.

This chain joins TRBV30 and TRBJ2-7; TRBD1 is a possible D gene (6 bases). The CDR3 is made up of 14 amino acids. V was shortened by 2 bases and J by 2 bases, with 13 bases between the two germline ends. Germline V gene data show CDR1 as GTSNPN and CDR2 as SVGIG (reference sequence). This CDR3 reads CAWSKGQQPYEQYF. The CDR3 coding sequence is TGTGCCTGGAGTAAAGGACAGCAACCCTACGAGCAGTACTTC.

The chain links TRBV6-5 to TRBJ2-1; TRBD2 might be the D (6 bases). From germline, CDR1 is MNHEY and CDR2 SVGAGI. The CDR3 is 15 residues long. V lost 2 bases to trimming and J lost 8 bases, with 16 bases between them. The CDR3 protein is CASSYMGWRDDEQFF. CDR3 DNA sequence: TGTGCCAGCAGTTACATGGGGTGGCGGGACGATGAGCAGTTCTTC.

The chain recombines TRBV19 with TRBJ2-2, with a tentative D call TRBD1 (6 bases). Germline V gene data show CDR1 as LNHDA and CDR2 as SQIVND (reference sequence). Trimming removed 9 bases from V and 0 bases from J, with 14 bases in between. This CDR3 spans 15 amino acids. The CDR3: CASSDRPPNTGELFF. The CDR3 bases are TGTGCCAGCTCAGACAGGCCCCCGAACACCGGGGAGCTGTTTTTT.

The V and J genes are TRBV11-2 and TRBJ1-1, with 7 bases aligning to TRBD1. This CDR3 spans 14 amino acids. CDR1 is SGHAT and CDR2 is FQNNGV in the germline V gene. Trimming at V came to 7 bases and at J to 6 bases, leaving 11 bases not matched to a gene. The CDR3 coding sequence is TGTGCCAGCAACGTAAACAGGGGTGTGGCTGAAGCTTTCTTT. It yields the protein CASNVNRGVAEAFF.

This clone was recorded once. The gene calls are TRBV7-3 and TRBJ2-1, with 10 positions matching TRBD2. CDR1 and CDR2 (germline): SGHTA, FQGTGA. The CDR3 is 15 residues long. Trimming took 4 bases from V and 5 from J; bases not matched to a gene: 5. The CDR3 nucleotides read TGTGCCAGCAGCTCCGGACTAGCGGCGAACAATGAGCAGTTCTTC. The encoded protein is CASSSGLAANNEQFF.

V and J are TRBV18 and TRBJ1-2; D possibly corresponds to TRBD1 (5 bases). There are 15 residues in the CDR3. The germline gives CDR1 KGHSH, CDR2 LQKENI. The germline V and J ends were trimmed by 2 bases and 5 bases, with 15 bases remaining between them. CDR3 region: CASSPEDRTTYGYTF. In nucleotides, the CDR3 is TGTGCCAGCTCACCAGAAGATAGGACAACATATGGCTACACCTTC.

This rearrangement joins TRBV7-2 to TRBJ2-1; D is undetermined. V was clipped by 1 base and J by 12 bases, with 10 bases between them. CDR3 size: 12 residues. From germline, CDR1 is SGHTA and CDR2 FQGNSA. Written as DNA, the CDR3 is TGTGCCAGCAGCTTAGTGGCACCCTTGCAGTTCTTC. Translation gives CASSLVAPLQFF. Full variable domain (rest looked up from reference TRBV7-2 and TRBJ2-1): GAGVSQSPSNKVTEKGKDVELRCDPISGHTALYWYRQSLGQGLEFLIYFQGNSAPDKSGLPSDRFSAERTGGSVSTLTIQRTQQEDSAVYLCASSLVAPLQFFGPGTRLTVL.

The chain links TRBV5-1 to TRBJ2-5; 7 nucleotides line up with TRBD1. The CDR3 runs to 15 residues. Germline V gene sequence: CDR1 SGHRS, CDR2 YFSETQ. The trim removed 3 bases at V and 3 bases at J, leaving 8 bases unmatched. The DNA of the CDR3 is TGCGCCAGCAGCTCTTTTTTGGGGACAGAAGAGACCCAGTACTTC. As protein: CASSSFLGTEETQYF.

This CDR3 is CASSPPPEAGGGDTQYF. The DNA for the CDR3 is TGCGCCAGCAGCCCTCCCCCTGAGGCAGGAGGAGGAGATACGCAGTATTTT. The V gene is TRBV4-1, the J gene TRBJ2-3; weak D call: TRBD2 (5 bases). The V gene's germline CDR1 is MGHRA and CDR2 YSYEKL. The CDR3 sequence is 17 residues long. Trimming removed 4 bases at V and 5 bases at J, with 22 bases between.

This clone has a handful of counts. The chain is built from TRBV4-3 and TRBJ2-5, with D uncertain. Trimming removed 0 bases at V and 5 bases at J, with 13 bases between. Germline V gene lookup returns CDR1 LGHNA and CDR2 YSLEER. The CDR3 loop spans 15 amino acids. The chain's CDR3 is CASSQDYLVSETQYF. The CDR3 bases are TGCGCCAGCAGCCAAGATTATCTAGTTTCGGAGACCCAGTACTTC.

CDR3 sequence (DNA): TGTGCCAGCAGCCCCGGACAGGGTTTCTACGAGCAGTACTTC. Translation: CASSPGQGFYEQYF. V usage is TRBV7-6 and J usage is TRBJ2-7, with 8 bases matching TRBD1. CDR3 size: 14 residues. Germline CDR1 SGHVS, CDR2 FNYEAQ. After removal of 5 bases from V and 3 bases from J, the junction contained 6 bases not matched to a gene.

For the CDR3, the DNA is TGTGCCAGCTCACCGGGAGCGGGACAGGGCTGGGCCCAGCATTTT. Its protein is CASSPGAGQGWAQHF. The J gene is TRBJ1-5, the V gene TRBV18, with TRBD1 matching 9 bases. The germline CDR1 and CDR2 sequences are KGHSH and LQKENI. Trimming took 3 bases from V and 11 from J; bases not matched to a gene: 11. The CDR3 covers 15 residues.

The J gene is TRBJ1-1, the V gene TRBV4-1, with 8 bases lining up with TRBD1. Per germline, CDR1 MGHRA and CDR2 YSYEKL. Unmatched junction bases numbered 6, after V lost 4 bases and J lost 2 bases. CDR3 size: 15 residues. CDR3 region: CASSRGQGGNTEAFF. The DNA of the CDR3 is TGCGCCAGCAGCCGAGGACAGGGCGGAAACACTGAAGCTTTCTTT.

In DNA, the CDR3 is TGTGCCAGCAGCTTGGGAACTAGCGGGAGAACCGGGGAGCTGTTTTTT. Translated: CASSLGTSGRTGELFF. The chain employs TRBV5-4 and TRBJ2-2, with 11 bases fitting TRBD2. The germline CDR1 and CDR2 sequences are SGHNT and YYREEE (reference sequence). The CDR3 covers 16 residues. V was clipped by 0 bases and J by 5 bases; unmatched bases: 3.

This clone was seen a handful of times. The genes are TRBV6-5 and TRBJ1-2; no firm D call. The CDR3 sequence is 14 residues long. Germline-derived CDR1 and CDR2 are MNHEY and SVGAGI. V was shortened by 5 bases and J by 3 bases, with 13 bases between the two germline ends. The CDR3 loop is CASSLGPADYGYTF. In nucleotides, the CDR3 is TGTGCCAGCAGTCTGGGCCCAGCGGACTATGGCTACACCTTC.